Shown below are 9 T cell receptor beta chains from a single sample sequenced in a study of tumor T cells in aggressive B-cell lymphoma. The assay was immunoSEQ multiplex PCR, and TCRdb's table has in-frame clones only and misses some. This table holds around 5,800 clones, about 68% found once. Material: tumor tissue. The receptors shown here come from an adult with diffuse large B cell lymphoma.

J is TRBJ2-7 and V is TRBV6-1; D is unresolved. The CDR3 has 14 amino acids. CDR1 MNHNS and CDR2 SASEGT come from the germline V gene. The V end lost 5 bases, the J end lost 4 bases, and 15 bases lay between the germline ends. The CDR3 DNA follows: TGTGCCAGCAGTTCGTCGGCGGTAGAGTACGAGCAGTACTTC. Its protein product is CASSSSAVEYEQYF.

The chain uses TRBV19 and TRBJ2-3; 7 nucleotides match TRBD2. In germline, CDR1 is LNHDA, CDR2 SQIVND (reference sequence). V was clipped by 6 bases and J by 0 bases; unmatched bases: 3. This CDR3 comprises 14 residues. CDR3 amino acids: CASRSSGSTDTQYF. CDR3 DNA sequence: TGTGCCAGTAGGTCTAGCGGTAGCACAGATACGCAGTATTTT.

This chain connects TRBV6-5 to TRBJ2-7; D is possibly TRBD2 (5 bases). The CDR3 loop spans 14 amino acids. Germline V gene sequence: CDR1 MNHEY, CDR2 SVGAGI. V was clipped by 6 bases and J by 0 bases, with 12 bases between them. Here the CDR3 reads CASSPAGDSYEQYF. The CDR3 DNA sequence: TGTGCCAGCAGCCCCGCCGGGGACTCCTACGAGCAGTACTTC.

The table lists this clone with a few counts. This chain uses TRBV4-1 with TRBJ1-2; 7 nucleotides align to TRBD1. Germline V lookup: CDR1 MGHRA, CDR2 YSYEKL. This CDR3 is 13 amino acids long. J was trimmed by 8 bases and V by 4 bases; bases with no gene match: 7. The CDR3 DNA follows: TGCGCCAGCAGCCCCGACAGGGCGTGGGGCTACACCTTC. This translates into CASSPDRAWGYTF.

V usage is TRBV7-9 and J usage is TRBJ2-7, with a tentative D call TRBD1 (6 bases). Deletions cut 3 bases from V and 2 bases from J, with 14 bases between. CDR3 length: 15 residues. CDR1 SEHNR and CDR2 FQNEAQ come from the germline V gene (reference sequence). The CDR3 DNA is TGTGCCAGCAGCTTCCCCGAACAGGGAACCTACGAGCAGTACTTC. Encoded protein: CASSFPEQGTYEQYF.

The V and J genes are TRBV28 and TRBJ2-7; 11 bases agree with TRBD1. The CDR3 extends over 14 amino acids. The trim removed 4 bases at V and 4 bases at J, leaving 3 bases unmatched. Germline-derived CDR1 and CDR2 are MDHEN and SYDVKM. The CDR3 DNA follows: TGTGCCAGCAGTTCCGGGACAGGGGGTTACGAGCAGTACTTC. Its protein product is CASSSGTGGYEQYF. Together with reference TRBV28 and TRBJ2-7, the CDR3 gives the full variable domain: DVKVTQSSRYLVKRTGEKVFLECVQDMDHENMFWYRQDPGLGLRLIYFSYDVKMKEKGDIPEGYSVSREKKERFSLILESASTNQTSMYLCASSSGTGGYEQYFGPGTRLTVT.

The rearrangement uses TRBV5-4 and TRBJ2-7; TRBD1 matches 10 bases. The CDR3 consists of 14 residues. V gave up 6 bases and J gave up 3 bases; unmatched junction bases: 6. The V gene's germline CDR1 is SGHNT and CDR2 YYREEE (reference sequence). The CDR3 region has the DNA TGTGCCAGCAACACCGGGACAGGGGTCTACGAGCAGTACTTC. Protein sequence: CASNTGTGVYEQYF.

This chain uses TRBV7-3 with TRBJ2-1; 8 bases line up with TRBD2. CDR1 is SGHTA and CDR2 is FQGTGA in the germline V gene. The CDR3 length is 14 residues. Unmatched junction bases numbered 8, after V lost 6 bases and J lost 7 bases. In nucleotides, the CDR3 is TGTGCCAGCAGTACCAGCGGGAGTGTAAATGAGCAGTTCTTC. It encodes CASSTSGSVNEQFF.

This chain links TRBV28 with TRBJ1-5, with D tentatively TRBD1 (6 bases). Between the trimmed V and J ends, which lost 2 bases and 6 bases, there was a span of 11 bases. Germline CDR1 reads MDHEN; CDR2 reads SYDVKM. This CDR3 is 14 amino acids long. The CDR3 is CASSLGGAGQPQHF. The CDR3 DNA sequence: TGTGCCAGCAGTTTAGGGGGGGCTGGTCAGCCCCAGCATTTT. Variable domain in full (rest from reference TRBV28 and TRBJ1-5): DVKVTQSSRYLVKRTGEKVFLECVQDMDHENMFWYRQDPGLGLRLIYFSYDVKMKEKGDIPEGYSVSREKKERFSLILESASTNQTSMYLCASSLGGAGQPQHFGDGTRLSIL.